Below are 11 T cell receptor beta chains sequenced from a single sample in a study of CD8 T cells in ankylosing spondylitis (dated 2017 in TCRdb). General study outcomes and caveats: A TCR beta motif made up of seven or eight highly homologous amino acid variants appeared to be characteristic of blood from ankylosing spondylitis patients.

Receptors were amplified or captured by 5' RACE. The reads were generated on an Illumina HiSeq 2500. TCRdb reprocessing: public reads trimmed at Q25 with fastp, clones called with MiXCR, in-frame beta chains kept. All rows with the same CDR3 protein become a single entry with the most common DNA and genes. The sample table records about 800,000 distinct CDR3 sequences; roughly 10% of these occur just once. The ten biggest clones cover more than 0.5% of the sample. For these receptors, no antigen is known. Sequencing used blood, either unsorted or a sorted T cell fraction (not recorded which). Receptor source: a male donor with ankylosing spondylitis.

The genes are TRBV9 and TRBJ2-5; the match to TRBD1 covers 8 bases. The germline V gene encodes CDR1 SGDLS and CDR2 YYNGEE. The CDR3 sequence is 15 residues long. The V and J ends lost 3 bases and 5 bases, in that order; junction bases with no gene match: 9. DNA for the CDR3: TGTGCCAGCAGCGCTTTAGGGACAGGAGGGGAGACCCAGTACTTC. It is translated as CASSALGTGGETQYF.

This clonotype was detected ten times or more. The gene calls are TRBV29-1 and TRBJ1-2; 8 bases fit TRBD1. Germline V CDR1 and CDR2: SQVTM, ANQGSEA. With V trimmed by 6 bases and J by 5 bases, 11 bases remained unmatched. CDR3 size: 14 residues. CDR3 DNA sequence: TGCAGCGTAACTGGACAGGGCGGGAGTTATGGCTACACCTTC. Amino acids: CSVTGQGGSYGYTF.

V is TRBV25-1 and J is TRBJ1-6; D uncertain. V dropped 8 bases and J dropped 0 bases, with 5 bases sitting between them. This CDR3 spans 13 amino acids. Germline lookup yields CDR1 MGHDK and CDR2 SYGVNS. The DNA for the CDR3 is TGTGCCAGCCTGAGCTCCTATAATTCACCCCTCCACTTT. The encoded protein is CASLSSYNSPLHF.

This clonotype was observed a few times. The chain employs TRBV7-2 and TRBJ1-2; D call uncertain. Per germline, CDR1 SGHTA and CDR2 FQGNSA. The CDR3 totals 14 residues. Trimming removed 5 bases from V and 4 bases from J, with 14 bases in between. CDR3 region: CASSISGIVYGYTF. The CDR3 coding sequence is TGTGCCAGCAGCATCTCCGGGATCGTCTATGGCTACACCTTC. Using reference TRBV7-2 and TRBJ1-2 for the parts outside the CDR3, the full variable domain is GAGVSQSPSNKVTEKGKDVELRCDPISGHTALYWYRQSLGQGLEFLIYFQGNSAPDKSGLPSDRFSAERTGGSVSTLTIQRTQQEDSAVYLCASSISGIVYGYTFGSGTRLTVV.

The rearrangement joins TRBV20-1 to TRBJ2-1; 13 nucleotides agree with TRBD2. Germline V lookup: CDR1 DFQATT, CDR2 SNEGSKA (reference sequence). The V gene end was trimmed by 1 base and the J gene end by 0 bases; junction bases not matched to a gene: 6. The CDR3 has 18 residues. The CDR3 loop reads CSARVTSGGLHSYNEQFF. CDR3 bases: TGCAGTGCTAGAGTGACTAGCGGGGGGCTCCACTCCTACAATGAGCAGTTCTTC.

The chain carries TRBV13 and TRBJ1-1, with a tentative D call TRBD1 (6 bases). Trimming removed 6 bases from V and 5 bases from J, with 31 bases in between. The CDR3 contains 19 residues. Germline loops: CDR1 PRHDT, CDR2 FYEKMQ (reference sequence). The CDR3 region has the DNA TGTGCCAGCAGACTAGTATCGAGGACACCGGTGGGAAGGGGGACTGAAGCTTTCTTT. Encoded protein: CASRLVSRTPVGRGTEAFF. The whole variable domain, remainder taken from reference TRBV13 and TRBJ1-1, is AAGVIQSPRHLIKEKRETATLKCYPIPRHDTVYWYQQGPGQDPQFLISFYEKMQSDKGSIPDRFSAQQFSDYHSELNMSSLELGDSALYFCASRLVSRTPVGRGTEAFFGQGTRLTVV.

In this sample, this clonotype turned up a few times. This chain uses TRBV15 with TRBJ2-3; TRBD2 agrees at 8 bases. V shed 9 bases and J 4 bases; nucleotides not matched to a gene: 9. The CDR3 loop spans 14 amino acids. The germline gives CDR1 LNHNV, CDR2 YYDKDF (reference sequence). In nucleotides, the CDR3 is TGTGCCACGGGACTGACTAGCGAGGCAGATACGCAGTATTTT. As protein: CATGLTSEADTQYF. The variable domain in full, completed from reference TRBV15 and TRBJ2-3, reads DAMVIQNPRYQVTQFGKPVTLSCSQTLNHNVMYWYQQKSSQAPKLLFHYYDKDFNNEADTPDNFQSRRPNTSFCFLDIRSPGLGDTAMYLCATGLTSEADTQYFGPGTRLTVL.

The chain is built from TRBV20-1 and TRBJ2-3, with a weak D call TRBD1 (5 bases). V lost 2 bases to trimming and J lost 4 bases, with 10 bases between them. The CDR3 length is 13 residues. CDR1 and CDR2 (germline): DFQATT, SNEGSKA (reference sequence). The CDR3: CSARNQGADTQYF. The DNA of the CDR3 is TGCAGTGCTAGAAACCAGGGCGCAGATACGCAGTATTTT.

This clonotype was seen a handful of times. The chain links TRBV7-3 to TRBJ1-1; TRBD1 agrees at 9 bases. CDR3 length equals 14 residues. V was clipped by 2 bases and J by 4 bases; unmatched bases: 2. Germline V lookup: CDR1 SGHTA, CDR2 FQGTGA. DNA of the CDR3: TGTGCCAGCAGCTTAGGGACAGGGCTCACTGAAGCTTTCTTT. It specifies CASSLGTGLTEAFF.

J is TRBJ2-2 and V is TRBV20-1, with TRBD1 as a possible D gene (6 bases). CDR3 length: 14 amino acids. Trimming pared 2 bases from V and 5 bases from J, leaving 12 bases between. Germline values: CDR1 DFQATT, CDR2 SNEGSKA (reference sequence). For the CDR3, the DNA is TGCAGTGCTAGACGCCCGAGGGGGACCGGGGAGCTGTTTTTT. It specifies CSARRPRGTGELFF.

The chain joins TRBV27 to TRBJ2-1, with unresolved D. The V end was cut by 8 bases, the J end by 2 bases, with 13 bases between. There are 14 residues in the CDR3. Germline loops: CDR1 MNHEY, CDR2 SMNVEV (reference sequence). CDR3: CASRIGSPYNEQFF. The CDR3 DNA reads TGTGCCAGCCGAATAGGCTCCCCCTACAATGAGCAGTTCTTC.